This paragraph reports one TCR beta chain. As yet, its antigen is unknown. The TCR beta cDNA libraries contained unique molecular identifiers. TCRdb processed the PCR reads anew with MiXCR; each CDR3 protein has one entry. The top ten clones hold about 12% of a sample with hundreds of thousands of distinct CDR3 sequences, under 55% of them seen once. V was clipped by 7 bases and J by 1 base, with 20 bases between them. CDR1 and CDR2 (germline): MDHEN, SYDVKM. There are 16 residues in the CDR3. This sample stems from a study of post-analysis software for immune sequencing data. Regarding the study as a whole: Included in a set of 5 or 6 TRBV segments more frequent in patients than controls were TRBV5-6, TRBV5-1 and TRBV20-1.

The chain joins TRBV28 to TRBJ2-7; D not resolved. This TCR came from a girl aged 5-17 years with multiple sclerosis. The material sequenced was blood. Here the CDR3 reads CASNSRARVDSYEQYF. DNA for the CDR3: TGTGCCAGCAACTCACGCGCCCGAGTGGATTCCTACGAGCAGTACTTC.